The clone carrying this TCR beta chain was found a few times. Germline CDR1 and CDR2: LGHNA and YSLEER. Trimming removed 1 base from V and 8 bases from J, with 11 bases in between. The CDR3 has 14 residues. From the RT-PCR reads, TCRdb called clonotypes with MiXCR, one entry per CDR3 protein. The table lists about 680,000 distinct CDR3 sequences, 13% to 15% of them singletons, with 3.6% in the top ten. This TCR was sampled from a female donor in good health, serving as a healthy control. The source material was memory CD4+ T cells from blood. This sequence joins TRBV4-3 and TRBJ2-2; a possible D gene is TRBD1 (5 bases). The CDR3 here is CASSQGRVRGELFF. The CDR3 nucleotides are TGCGCCAGCAGCCAAGGCAGGGTACGGGGGGAGCTGTTTTTT.